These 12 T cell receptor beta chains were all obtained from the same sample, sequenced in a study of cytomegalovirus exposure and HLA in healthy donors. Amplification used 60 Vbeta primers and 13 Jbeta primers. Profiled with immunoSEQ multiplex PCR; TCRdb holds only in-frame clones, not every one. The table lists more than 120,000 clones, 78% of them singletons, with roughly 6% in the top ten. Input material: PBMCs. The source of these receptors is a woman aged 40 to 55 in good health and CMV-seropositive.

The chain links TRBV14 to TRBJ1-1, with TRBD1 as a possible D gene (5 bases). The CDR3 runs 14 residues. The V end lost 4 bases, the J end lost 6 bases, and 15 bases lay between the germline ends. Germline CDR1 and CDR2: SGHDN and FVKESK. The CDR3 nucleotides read TGTGCCAGCAGCCGAGCGGGACGCCGGCCTGAAGCTTTCTTT. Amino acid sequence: CASSRAGRRPEAFF.

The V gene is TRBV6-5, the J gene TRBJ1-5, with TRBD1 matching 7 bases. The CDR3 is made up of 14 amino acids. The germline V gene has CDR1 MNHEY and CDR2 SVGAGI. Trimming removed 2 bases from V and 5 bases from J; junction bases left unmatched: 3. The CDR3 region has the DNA TGTGCCAGCAGTTACGACAGGGTGGATCAGCCCCAGCATTTT. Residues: CASSYDRVDQPQHF.

As DNA, the CDR3 is TGTGCCAGCAGCTTAGGACCTAGCGGGAGGGGTGGGGAGCAGTTCTTC. Protein: CASSLGPSGRGGEQFF. The genes are TRBV7-9 and TRBJ2-1, with 12 bases lining up with TRBD2. The germline CDR1 and CDR2 sequences are SEHNR and FQNEAQ (reference sequence). The ends lost 1 base at V and 10 bases at J; junction bases unmatched: 8. The CDR3 runs to 16 residues.

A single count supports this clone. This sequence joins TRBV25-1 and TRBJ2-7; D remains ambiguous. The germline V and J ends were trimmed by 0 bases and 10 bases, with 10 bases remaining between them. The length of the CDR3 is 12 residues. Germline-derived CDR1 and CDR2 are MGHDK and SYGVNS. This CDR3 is CASSEYTAEQYF. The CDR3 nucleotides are TGTGCCAGCAGTGAATATACGGCGGAACAGTACTTC.

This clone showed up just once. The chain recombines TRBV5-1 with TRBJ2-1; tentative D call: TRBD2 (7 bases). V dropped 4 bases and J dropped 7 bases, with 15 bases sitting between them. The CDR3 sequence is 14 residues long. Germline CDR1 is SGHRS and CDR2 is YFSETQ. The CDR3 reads CASSPLRGGNEQFF. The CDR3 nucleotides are TGCGCCAGCAGCCCCCTTAGGGGGGGGAATGAGCAGTTCTTC. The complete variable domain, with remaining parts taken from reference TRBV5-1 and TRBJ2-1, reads KAGVTQTPRYLIKTRGQQVTLSCSPISGHRSVSWYQQTPGQGLQFLFEYFSETQRNKGNFPGRFSGRQFSNSRSEMNVSTLELGDSALYLCASSPLRGGNEQFFGPGTRLTVL.

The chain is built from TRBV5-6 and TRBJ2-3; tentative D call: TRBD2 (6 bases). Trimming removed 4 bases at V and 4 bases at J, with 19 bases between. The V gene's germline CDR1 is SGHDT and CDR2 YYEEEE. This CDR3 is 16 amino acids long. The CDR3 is CASSRAGTPWADTQYF. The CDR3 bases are TGTGCCAGCAGCCGGGCCGGGACTCCCTGGGCAGATACGCAGTATTTT. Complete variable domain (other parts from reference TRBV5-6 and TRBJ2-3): DAGVTQSPTHLIKTRGQQVTLRCSPKSGHDTVSWYQQALGQGPQFIFQYYEEEERQRGNFPDRFSGHQFPNYSSELNVNALLLGDSALYLCASSRAGTPWADTQYFGPGTRLTVL.

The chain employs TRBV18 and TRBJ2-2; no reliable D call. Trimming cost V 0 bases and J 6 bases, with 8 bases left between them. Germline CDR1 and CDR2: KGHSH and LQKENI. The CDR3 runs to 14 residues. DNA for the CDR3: TGTGCCAGCTCACCACCATCGGTTGCCGGGGAGCTGTTTTTT. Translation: CASSPPSVAGELFF.

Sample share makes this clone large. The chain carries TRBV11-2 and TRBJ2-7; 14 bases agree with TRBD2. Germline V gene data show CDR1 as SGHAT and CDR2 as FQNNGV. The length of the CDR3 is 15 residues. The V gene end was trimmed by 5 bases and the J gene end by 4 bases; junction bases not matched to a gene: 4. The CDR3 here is CASSAGTSGGYEQYF. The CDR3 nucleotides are TGTGCCAGCAGCGCCGGGACTAGCGGGGGTTACGAGCAGTACTTC.

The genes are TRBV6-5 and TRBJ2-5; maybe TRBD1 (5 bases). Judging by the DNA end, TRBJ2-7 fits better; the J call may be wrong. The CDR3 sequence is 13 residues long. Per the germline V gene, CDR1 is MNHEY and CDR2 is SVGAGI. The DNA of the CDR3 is TGTGCCAGCTCCTGGGGCCGAACCTACGAGCAGTACTTC. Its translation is CASSWGRTYEQYF.

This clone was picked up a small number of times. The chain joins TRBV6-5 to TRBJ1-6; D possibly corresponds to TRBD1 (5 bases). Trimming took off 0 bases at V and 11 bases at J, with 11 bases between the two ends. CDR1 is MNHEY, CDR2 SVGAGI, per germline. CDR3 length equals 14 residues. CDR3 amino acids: CASSYSRDFPPLHF. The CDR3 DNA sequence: TGTGCCAGCAGTTACTCCAGGGATTTCCCACCCCTCCACTTT.

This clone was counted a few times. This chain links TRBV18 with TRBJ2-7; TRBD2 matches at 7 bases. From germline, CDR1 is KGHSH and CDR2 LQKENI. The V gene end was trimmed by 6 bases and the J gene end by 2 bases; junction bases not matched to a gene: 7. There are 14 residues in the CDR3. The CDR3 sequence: CASSQASGTYEQYF. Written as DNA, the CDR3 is TGTGCCAGCTCGCAGGCTAGCGGAACCTACGAGCAGTACTTC.

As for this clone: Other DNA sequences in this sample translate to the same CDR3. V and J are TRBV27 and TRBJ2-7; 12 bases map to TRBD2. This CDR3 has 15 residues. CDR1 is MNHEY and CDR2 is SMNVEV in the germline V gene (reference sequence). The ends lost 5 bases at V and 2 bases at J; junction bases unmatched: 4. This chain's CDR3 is CASSPRLAGAYEQYF. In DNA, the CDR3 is TGTGCCAGCAGTCCCAGACTAGCGGGAGCCTACGAGCAGTACTTC.